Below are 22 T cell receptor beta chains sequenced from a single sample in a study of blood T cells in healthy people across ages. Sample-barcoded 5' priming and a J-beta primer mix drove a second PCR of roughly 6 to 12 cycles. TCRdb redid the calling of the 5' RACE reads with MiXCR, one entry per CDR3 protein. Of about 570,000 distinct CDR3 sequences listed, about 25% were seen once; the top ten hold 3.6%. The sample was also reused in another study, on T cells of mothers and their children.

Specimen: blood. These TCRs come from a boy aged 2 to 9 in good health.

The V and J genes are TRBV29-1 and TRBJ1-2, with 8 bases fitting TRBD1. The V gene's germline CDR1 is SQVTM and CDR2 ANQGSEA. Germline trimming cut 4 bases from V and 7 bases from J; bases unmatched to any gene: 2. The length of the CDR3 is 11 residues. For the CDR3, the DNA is TGCAGCGTTGGGACAGGGCTTGGCTACACCTTC. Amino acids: CSVGTGLGYTF.

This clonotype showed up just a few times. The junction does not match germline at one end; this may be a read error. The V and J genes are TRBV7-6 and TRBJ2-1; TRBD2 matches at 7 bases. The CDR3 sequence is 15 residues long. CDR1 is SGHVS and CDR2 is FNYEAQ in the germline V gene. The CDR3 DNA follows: TGTGCCAGCAGCTTAGTAGCCGGGGAGGGCAATGAACAGTTCTTC. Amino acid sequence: CASSLVAGEGNEQFF.

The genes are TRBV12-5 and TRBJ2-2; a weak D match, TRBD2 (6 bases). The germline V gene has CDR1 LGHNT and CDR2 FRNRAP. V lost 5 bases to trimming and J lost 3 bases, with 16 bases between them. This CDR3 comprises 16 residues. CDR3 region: CASGPSGGLDTGELFF. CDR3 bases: TGTGCTAGTGGTCCCTCCGGAGGGTTGGACACCGGGGAGCTGTTTTTT.

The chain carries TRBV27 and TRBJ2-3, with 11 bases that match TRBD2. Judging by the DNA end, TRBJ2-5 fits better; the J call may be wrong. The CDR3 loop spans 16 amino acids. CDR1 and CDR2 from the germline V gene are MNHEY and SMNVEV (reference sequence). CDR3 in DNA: TGTGCCAGCAGTTTATCTAGCGGGGGGGCCGCCGAGACCCAGTACTTC. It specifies CASSLSSGGAAETQYF.

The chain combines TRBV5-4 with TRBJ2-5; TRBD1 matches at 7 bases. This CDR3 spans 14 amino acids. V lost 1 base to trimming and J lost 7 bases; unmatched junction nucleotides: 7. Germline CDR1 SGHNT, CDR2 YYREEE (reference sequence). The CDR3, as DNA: TGTGCCAGCAGCTTGAGGGGGCCCTCAAGGACCCAGTACTTC. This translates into CASSLRGPSRTQYF.

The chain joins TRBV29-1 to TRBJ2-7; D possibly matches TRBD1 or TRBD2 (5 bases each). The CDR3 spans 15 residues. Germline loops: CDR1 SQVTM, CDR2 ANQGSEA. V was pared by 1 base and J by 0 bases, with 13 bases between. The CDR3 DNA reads TGCAGCGTTGAAGGCTATGGGGACGCCTCCTACGAGCAGTACTTC. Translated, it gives CSVEGYGDASYEQYF.

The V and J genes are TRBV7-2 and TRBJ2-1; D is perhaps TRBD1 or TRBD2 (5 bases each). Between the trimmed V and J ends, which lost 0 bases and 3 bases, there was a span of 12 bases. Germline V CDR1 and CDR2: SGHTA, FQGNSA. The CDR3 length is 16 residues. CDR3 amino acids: CASSLASGTLYNEQFF. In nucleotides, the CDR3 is TGTGCCAGCAGCTTAGCCTCCGGGACCCTCTACAATGAGCAGTTCTTC.

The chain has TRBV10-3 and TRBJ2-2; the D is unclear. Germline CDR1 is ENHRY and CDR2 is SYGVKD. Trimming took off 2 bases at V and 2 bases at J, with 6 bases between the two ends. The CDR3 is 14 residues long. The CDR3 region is CAISEALNTGELFF. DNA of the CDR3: TGTGCCATCAGTGAGGCACTAAACACCGGGGAGCTGTTTTTT.

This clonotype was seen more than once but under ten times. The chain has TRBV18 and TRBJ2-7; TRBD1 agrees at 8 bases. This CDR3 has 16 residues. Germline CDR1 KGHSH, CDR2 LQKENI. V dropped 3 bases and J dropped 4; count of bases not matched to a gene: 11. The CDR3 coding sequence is TGTGCCAGCTCACCGGGTTACGGACAGGGTCTGTACGAGCAGTACTTC. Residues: CASSPGYGQGLYEQYF.

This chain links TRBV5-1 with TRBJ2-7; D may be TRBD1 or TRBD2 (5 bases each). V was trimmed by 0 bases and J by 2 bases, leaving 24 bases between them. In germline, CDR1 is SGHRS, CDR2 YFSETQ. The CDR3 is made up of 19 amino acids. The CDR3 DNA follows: TGCGCCAGCAGCTTGGTGGGGGTCGATACGGCGACAGATACCTACGAGCAGTACTTC. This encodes CASSLVGVDTATDTYEQYF.

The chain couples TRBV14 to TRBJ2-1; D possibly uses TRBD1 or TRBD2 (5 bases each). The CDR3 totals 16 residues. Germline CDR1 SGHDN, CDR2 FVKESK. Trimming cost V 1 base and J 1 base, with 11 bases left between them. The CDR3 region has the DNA TGTGCCAGCAGCCAAGTCGCCGGGGCATCCTACAATGAGCAGTTCTTC. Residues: CASSQVAGASYNEQFF.

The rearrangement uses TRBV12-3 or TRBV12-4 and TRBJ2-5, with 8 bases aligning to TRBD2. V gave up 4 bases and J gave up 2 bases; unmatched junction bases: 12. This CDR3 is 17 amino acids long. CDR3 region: CASSSLAGLRLQETQYF. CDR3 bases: TGTGCCAGCAGTTCTCTAGCGGGCTTGAGATTACAAGAGACCCAGTACTTC.

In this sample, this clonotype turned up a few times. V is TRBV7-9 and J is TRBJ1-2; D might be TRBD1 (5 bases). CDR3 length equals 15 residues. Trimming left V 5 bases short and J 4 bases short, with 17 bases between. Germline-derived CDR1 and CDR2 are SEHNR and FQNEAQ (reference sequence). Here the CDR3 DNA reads TGTGCCAGCAGCCCGCTGGCAGGGAAAGGCTATGGCTACACCTTC. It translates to CASSPLAGKGYGYTF.

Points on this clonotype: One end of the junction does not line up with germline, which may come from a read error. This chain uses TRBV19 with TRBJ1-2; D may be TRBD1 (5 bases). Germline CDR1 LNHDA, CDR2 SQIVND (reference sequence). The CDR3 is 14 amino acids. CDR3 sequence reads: CATSIDGTTDGYTF. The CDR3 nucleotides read TGTGCCACTAGTATAGATGGGACGACAGATGGCTACACCTTC.

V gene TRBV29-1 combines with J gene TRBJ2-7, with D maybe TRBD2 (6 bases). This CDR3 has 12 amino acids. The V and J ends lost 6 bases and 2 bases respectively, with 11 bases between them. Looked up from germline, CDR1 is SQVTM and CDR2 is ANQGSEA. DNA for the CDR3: TGCAGCGTGGGACTTTCGGCCTACGAGCAGTACTTC. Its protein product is CSVGLSAYEQYF.

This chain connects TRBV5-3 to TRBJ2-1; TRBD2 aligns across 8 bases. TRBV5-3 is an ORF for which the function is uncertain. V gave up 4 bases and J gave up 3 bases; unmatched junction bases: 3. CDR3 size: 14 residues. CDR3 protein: CARSPAGVYNEQFF. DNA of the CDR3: TGTGCCAGAAGCCCAGCGGGAGTCTACAATGAGCAGTTCTTC.

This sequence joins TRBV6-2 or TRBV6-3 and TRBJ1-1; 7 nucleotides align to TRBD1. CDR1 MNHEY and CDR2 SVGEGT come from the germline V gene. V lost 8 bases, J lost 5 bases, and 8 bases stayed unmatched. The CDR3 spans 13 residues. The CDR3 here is CASRDSSITEAFF. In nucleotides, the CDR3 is TGTGCCAGCCGGGACAGTTCTATTACTGAAGCTTTCTTT.

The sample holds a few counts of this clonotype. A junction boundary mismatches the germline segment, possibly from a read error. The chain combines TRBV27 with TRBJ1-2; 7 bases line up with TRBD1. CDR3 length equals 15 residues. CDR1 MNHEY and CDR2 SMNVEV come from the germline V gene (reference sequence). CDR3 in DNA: TGTGCCAGCAGTTTTGGACAGGACCTTAACTACGGCTACACCTTC. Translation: CASSFGQDLNYGYTF.

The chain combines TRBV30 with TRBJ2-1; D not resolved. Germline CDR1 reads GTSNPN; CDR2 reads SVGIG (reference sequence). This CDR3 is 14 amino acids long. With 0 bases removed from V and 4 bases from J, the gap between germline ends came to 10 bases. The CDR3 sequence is CAWSVQLSYNEQFF. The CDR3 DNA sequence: TGTGCCTGGAGTGTCCAACTGAGTTACAATGAGCAGTTCTTC. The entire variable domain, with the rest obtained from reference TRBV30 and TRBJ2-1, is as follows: SQTIHQWPATLVQPVGSPLSLECTVEGTSNPNLYWYRQAAGRGLQLLFYSVGIGQISSEVPQNLSASRPQDRQFILSSKKLLLSDSGFYLCAWSVQLSYNEQFFGPGTRLTVL.

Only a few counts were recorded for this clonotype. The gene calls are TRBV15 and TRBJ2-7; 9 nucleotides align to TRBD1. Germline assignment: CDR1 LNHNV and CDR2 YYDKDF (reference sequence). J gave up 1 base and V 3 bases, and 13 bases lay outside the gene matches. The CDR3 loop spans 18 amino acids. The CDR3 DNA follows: TGTGCCACCAGCAGCCCCCCCGGTTGGACAGGGGAATCCTACGAGCAGTACTTC. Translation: CATSSPPGWTGESYEQYF.

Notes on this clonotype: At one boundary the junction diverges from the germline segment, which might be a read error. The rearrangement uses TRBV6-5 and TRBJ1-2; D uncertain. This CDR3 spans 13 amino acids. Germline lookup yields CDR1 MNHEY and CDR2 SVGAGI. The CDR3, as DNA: TGTGCCAGCAGTCTAGGTCGACCCTATGACTACACCTTC. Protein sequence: CASSLGRPYDYTF.

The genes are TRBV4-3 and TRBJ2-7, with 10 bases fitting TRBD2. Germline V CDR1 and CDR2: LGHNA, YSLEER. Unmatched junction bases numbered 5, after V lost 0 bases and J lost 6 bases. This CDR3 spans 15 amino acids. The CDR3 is CASSQEYASGSEQYF. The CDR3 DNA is TGCGCCAGCAGCCAAGAGTATGCTAGCGGGAGCGAGCAGTACTTC.